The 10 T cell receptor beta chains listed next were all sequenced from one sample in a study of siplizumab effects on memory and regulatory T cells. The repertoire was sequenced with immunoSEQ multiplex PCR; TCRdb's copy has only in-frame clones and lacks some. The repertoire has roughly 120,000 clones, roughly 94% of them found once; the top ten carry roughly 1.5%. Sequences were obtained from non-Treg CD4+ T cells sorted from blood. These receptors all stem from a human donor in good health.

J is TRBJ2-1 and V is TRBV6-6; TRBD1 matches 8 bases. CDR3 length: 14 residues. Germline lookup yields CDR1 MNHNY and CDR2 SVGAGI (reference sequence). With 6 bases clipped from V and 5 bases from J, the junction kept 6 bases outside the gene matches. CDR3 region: CASSIQTGDNEQFF. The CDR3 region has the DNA TGTGCCAGCAGCATTCAGACAGGGGACAATGAGCAGTTCTTC.

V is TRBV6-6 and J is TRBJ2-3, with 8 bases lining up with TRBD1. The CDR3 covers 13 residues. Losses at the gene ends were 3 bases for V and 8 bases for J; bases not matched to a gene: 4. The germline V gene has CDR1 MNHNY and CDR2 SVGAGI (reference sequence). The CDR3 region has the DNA TGTGCCAGCAGTTATGACAGGGGCGGTACGCAGTATTTT. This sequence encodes CASSYDRGGTQYF.

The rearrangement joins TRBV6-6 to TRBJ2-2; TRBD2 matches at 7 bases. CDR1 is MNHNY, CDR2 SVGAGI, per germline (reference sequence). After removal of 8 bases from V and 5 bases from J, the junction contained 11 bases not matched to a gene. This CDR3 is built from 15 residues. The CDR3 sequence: CASQGARELTGELFF. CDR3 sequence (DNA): TGTGCCAGCCAGGGCGCGCGGGAGCTTACCGGGGAGCTGTTTTTT.

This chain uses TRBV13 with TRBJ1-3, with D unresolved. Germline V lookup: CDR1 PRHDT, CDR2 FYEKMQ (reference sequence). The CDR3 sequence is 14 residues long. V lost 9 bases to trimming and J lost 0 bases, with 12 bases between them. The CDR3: CASRYRASGNTIYF. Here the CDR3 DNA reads TGTGCCAGTAGGTACCGGGCCTCTGGAAACACCATATATTTT.

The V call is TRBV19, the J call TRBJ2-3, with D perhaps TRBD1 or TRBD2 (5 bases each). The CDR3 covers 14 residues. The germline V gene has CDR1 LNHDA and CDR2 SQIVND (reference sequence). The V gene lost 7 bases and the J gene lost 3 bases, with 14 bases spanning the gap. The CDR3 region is CASTRDPRTDTQYF. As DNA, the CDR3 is TGTGCCAGTACCCGGGACCCCCGGACAGATACGCAGTATTTT.

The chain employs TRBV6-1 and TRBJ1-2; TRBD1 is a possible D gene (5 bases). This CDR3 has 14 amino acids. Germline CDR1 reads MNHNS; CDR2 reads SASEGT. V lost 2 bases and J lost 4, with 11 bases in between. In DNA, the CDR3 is TGTGCCAGCAGTGAACAGGGACCGACCTATGGCTACACCTTC. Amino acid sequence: CASSEQGPTYGYTF.

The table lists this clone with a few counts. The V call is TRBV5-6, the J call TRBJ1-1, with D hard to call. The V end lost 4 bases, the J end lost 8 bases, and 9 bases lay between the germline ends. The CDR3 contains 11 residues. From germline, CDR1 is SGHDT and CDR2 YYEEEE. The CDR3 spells CASSRSWEAFF. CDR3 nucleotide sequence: TGTGCCAGCAGCAGATCGTGGGAAGCTTTCTTT. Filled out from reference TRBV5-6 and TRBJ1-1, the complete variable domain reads DAGVTQSPTHLIKTRGQQVTLRCSPKSGHDTVSWYQQALGQGPQFIFQYYEEEERQRGNFPDRFSGHQFPNYSSELNVNALLLGDSALYLCASSRSWEAFFGQGTRLTVV.

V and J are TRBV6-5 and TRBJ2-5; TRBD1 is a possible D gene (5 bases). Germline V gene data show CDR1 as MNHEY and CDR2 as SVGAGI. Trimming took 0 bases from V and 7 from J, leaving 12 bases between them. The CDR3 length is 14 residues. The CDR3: CASSYSRVLGTQYF. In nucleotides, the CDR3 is TGTGCCAGCAGTTACTCCAGGGTATTAGGGACCCAGTACTTC.

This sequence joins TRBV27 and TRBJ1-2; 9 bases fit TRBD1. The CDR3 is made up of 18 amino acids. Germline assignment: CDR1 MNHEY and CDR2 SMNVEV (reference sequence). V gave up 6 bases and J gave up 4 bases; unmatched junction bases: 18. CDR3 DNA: TGTGCCAGCAGGACCCTTTCGGGACAGGGTTTACGTGGCTATGGCTACACCTTC. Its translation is CASRTLSGQGLRGYGYTF.

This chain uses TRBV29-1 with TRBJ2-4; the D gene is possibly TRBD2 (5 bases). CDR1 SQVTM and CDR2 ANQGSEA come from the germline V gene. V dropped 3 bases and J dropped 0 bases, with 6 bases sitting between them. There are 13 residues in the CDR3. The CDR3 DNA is TGCAGCGTTGAGGACTTAGCCAAAAACATTCAGTACTTC. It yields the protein CSVEDLAKNIQYF.